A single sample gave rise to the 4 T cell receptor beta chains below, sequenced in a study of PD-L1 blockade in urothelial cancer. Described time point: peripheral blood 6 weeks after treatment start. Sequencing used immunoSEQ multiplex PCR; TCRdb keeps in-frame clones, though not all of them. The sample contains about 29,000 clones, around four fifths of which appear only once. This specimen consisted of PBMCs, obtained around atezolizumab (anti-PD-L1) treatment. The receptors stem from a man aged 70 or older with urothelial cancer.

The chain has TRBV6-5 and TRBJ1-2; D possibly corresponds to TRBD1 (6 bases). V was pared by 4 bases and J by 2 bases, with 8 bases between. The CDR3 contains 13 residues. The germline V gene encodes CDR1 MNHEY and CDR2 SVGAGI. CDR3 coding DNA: TGTGCCAGCAGTTTGGACAGCAACTATGGCTACACCTTC. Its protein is CASSLDSNYGYTF.

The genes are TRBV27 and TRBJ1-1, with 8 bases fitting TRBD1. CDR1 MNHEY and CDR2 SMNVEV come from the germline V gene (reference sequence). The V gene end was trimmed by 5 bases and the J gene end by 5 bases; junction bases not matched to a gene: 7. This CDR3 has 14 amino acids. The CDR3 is CASSRAGGGTEAFF. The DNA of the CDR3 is TGTGCCAGCAGTCGGGCAGGGGGCGGTACTGAAGCTTTCTTT.

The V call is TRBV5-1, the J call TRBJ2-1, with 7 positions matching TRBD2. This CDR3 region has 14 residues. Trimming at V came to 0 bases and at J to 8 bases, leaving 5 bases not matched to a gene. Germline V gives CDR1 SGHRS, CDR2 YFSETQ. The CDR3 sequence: CASSLVGLGHEQFF. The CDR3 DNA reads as TGCGCCAGCAGCTTGGTTGGACTAGGTCATGAGCAGTTCTTC.

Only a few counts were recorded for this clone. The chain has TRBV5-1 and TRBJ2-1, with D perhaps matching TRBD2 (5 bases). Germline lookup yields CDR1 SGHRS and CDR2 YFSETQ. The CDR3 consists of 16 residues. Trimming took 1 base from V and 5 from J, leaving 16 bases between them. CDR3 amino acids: CASSLFGLDGNNEQFF. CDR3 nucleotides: TGCGCCAGCAGCTTGTTCGGGTTAGACGGGAACAATGAGCAGTTCTTC.